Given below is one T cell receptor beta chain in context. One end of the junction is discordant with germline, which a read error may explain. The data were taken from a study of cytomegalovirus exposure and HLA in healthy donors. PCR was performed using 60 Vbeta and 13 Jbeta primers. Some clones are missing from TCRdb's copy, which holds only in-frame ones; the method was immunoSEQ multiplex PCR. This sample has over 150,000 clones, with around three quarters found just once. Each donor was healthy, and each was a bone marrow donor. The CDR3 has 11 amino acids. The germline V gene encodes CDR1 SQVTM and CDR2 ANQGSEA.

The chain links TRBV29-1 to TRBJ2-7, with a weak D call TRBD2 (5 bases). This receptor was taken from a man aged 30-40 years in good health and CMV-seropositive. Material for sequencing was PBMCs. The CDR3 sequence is CSVDDGDSSNF. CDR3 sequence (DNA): TGCAGCGTGGACGACGGGGATTCGTCGAACTTC.